Listed below are T cell receptor beta chains from one sample, sequenced in a study of blood T cell repertoires in COVID-19. The assay was immunoSEQ multiplex PCR, and TCRdb's table has in-frame clones only and misses some. Of 250,000 or so clones in the sample, approximately 90% were seen once. Sequenced material: PBMCs or T cells enriched from blood (not recorded which). The origin of the receptors is a woman aged 25 to 39 with acute COVID-19. Each CDR3 is given with its conserved first and last residue. Each record gives: J gene, V gene, CDR3 protein.

TRBJ1-2,TRBV27,CALTGGPEYINYGYTF
TRBJ1-1,TRBV5-5,CASSLAVAQRNTEAFF
TRBJ2-1,TRBV20-1,CSPRGDEQFF
TRBJ1-2,TRBV28,CASSFPGQQPNYGYTF
TRBJ2-7,TRBV7-8,CASSNRQGDYEQYF
TRBJ1-4,TRBV5-1,CASSLETGFNEKLFF
TRBJ2-3,TRBV24-1,CATSDGGTGVSDTQYF
TRBJ1-2,TRBV27,CASSLGQGSGYTF
TRBJ2-7,TRBV25-1,CASSDRGQGGSYEQYF
TRBJ2-3,TRBV6-4,CASSKGREADTQYF
TRBJ2-2,TRBV7-2,CASSRGTSGRAGGELFF
TRBJ2-5,TRBV28,CASSGTAAGIGWETQYF
TRBJ2-7,TRBV6-5,CASSYSAESYEQYF
TRBJ1-6,TRBV28,CASSWGGGLYNSPLHF
TRBJ2-1,TRBV6-4,CASSPRARAREQFF
TRBJ2-5,TRBV4-1,CASSQDLLAGVLETQYF